The 22 T cell receptor beta chains reported below all come from one sample, sequenced in a study of T cell responses to AZD1222 COVID-19 vaccine. The repertoire was sequenced with immunoSEQ multiplex PCR; TCRdb's copy has only in-frame clones and lacks some. The sample holds approximately 140,000 clones, approximately 95% seen once. Sequenced here: peripheral blood, sampled on day 0 of MenACWY control vaccination. The receptors originated from an adult in good health.

The chain couples TRBV4-2 to TRBJ2-5, with D perhaps matching TRBD2 (6 bases). The CDR3 extends over 16 amino acids. The germline CDR1 and CDR2 sequences are LGHNA and YNFKEQ. V lost 1 base, J lost 2 bases, and 14 bases lay in between. This CDR3 reads CASSQALAEGQETQYF. CDR3 nucleotide sequence: TGTGCCAGCAGCCAAGCATTAGCGGAGGGGCAAGAGACCCAGTACTTC.

The chain combines TRBV6-2 or TRBV6-3 with TRBJ1-5; 9 bases agree with TRBD1. Looked up from germline, CDR1 is MNHEY and CDR2 is SVGEGT. The CDR3 consists of 14 residues. The junction had 6 bases not matched to a gene; V was cut back by 6 bases and J by 6 bases. The CDR3 sequence is CASSLDRGIQPQHF. Here the CDR3 DNA reads TGTGCCAGCAGCTTGGACAGGGGAATTCAGCCCCAGCATTTT.

V is TRBV30 and J is TRBJ1-1; D gene ambiguous. The CDR3 spans 13 residues. CDR1 is GTSNPN and CDR2 is SVGIG in the germline V gene (reference sequence). The ends were cut back, 0 bases at V and 0 bases at J, with 5 bases in the middle. In DNA, the CDR3 is TGTGCCTGGAGTGTAAACATGAACACTGAAGCTTTCTTT. It yields the protein CAWSVNMNTEAFF.

In nucleotides, the CDR3 is TGTGCCAGCAGCCATAGCACTGAAGCTTTCTTT. It codes for CASSHSTEAFF. The V gene is TRBV5-6, the J gene TRBJ1-1; D unclear. Trimming shortened V by 4 bases and J by 4 bases, and 5 bases separated the two germline ends. The CDR3 is 11 amino acids. Germline CDR1 and CDR2: SGHDT and YYEEEE.

The V and J genes are TRBV29-1 and TRBJ1-4; no clear D gene. The CDR3 is made up of 13 amino acids. Per germline, CDR1 SQVTM and CDR2 ANQGSEA. This CDR3 reads CSALGPVREKLFF. CDR3 sequence (DNA): TGCAGTGCCCTCGGGCCAGTGCGTGAAAAACTGTTTTTT. The full variable domain, with the rest looked up from reference TRBV29-1 and TRBJ1-4, is SAVISQKPSRDICQRGTSLTIQCQVDSQVTMMFWYRQQPGQSLTLIATANQGSEATYESGFVIDKFPISRPNLTFSTLTVSNMSPEDSSIYLCSALGPVREKLFFGSGTQLSVL.

This chain connects TRBV5-1 to TRBJ2-7; the D call may be TRBD1 or TRBD2 (5 bases each). The germline V gene has CDR1 SGHRS and CDR2 YFSETQ. The CDR3 loop spans 14 amino acids. V gave up 0 bases and J gave up 3 bases, with 10 bases separating them. CDR3 coding DNA: TGCGCCAGCAGCTTGGCCCCAGGGAGCTACGAGCAGTACTTC. Protein sequence: CASSLAPGSYEQYF.

This chain joins TRBV28 and TRBJ2-4, with 9 bases fitting TRBD1. CDR3 length equals 14 residues. CDR1 and CDR2 (germline): MDHEN, SYDVKM. The V gene end was trimmed by 8 bases and the J gene end by 2 bases; junction bases not matched to a gene: 4. CDR3: CASRDRVTKNIQYF. For the CDR3, the DNA is TGTGCCAGCCGGGACAGGGTTACCAAAAACATTCAGTACTTC.

The CDR3 DNA reads as TGTGCCAGCAGTCCCGCTTGGGGTCTTGGGACCAATGAGCAGTTCTTC. Translated: CASSPAWGLGTNEQFF. J is TRBJ2-1 and V is TRBV28, with D perhaps given as TRBD1 or TRBD2 (5 bases each). Germline-derived CDR1 and CDR2 are MDHEN and SYDVKM. V was cut by 5 bases and J by 6 bases, with 20 bases left in between. The CDR3 loop spans 16 amino acids. Combining the CDR3 with reference TRBV28 and TRBJ2-1 gives the whole variable domain DVKVTQSSRYLVKRTGEKVFLECVQDMDHENMFWYRQDPGLGLRLIYFSYDVKMKEKGDIPEGYSVSREKKERFSLILESASTNQTSMYLCASSPAWGLGTNEQFFGPGTRLTVL.

The chain recombines TRBV2 with TRBJ1-5; D is unresolved. The CDR3 has 14 amino acids. Germline CDR1 SNHLY, CDR2 FYNNEI. Trimming took off 8 bases at V and 4 bases at J, with 15 bases between the two ends. The DNA for the CDR3 is TGTGCCAGCGGGTCCCTGGGGTTGAATCAGCCCCAGCATTTT. Residues: CASGSLGLNQPQHF. Full variable domain (outside the CDR3, taken from reference TRBV2 and TRBJ1-5): EPEVTQTPSHQVTQMGQEVILRCVPISNHLYFYWYRQILGQKVEFLVSFYNNEISEKSEIFDDQFSVERPDGSNFTLKIRSTKLEDSAMYFCASGSLGLNQPQHFGDGTRLSIL.

In its sample, this clone was seen a few times. This chain joins TRBV6-6 and TRBJ2-2; TRBD2 matches at 9 bases. CDR1 MNHNY and CDR2 SVGAGI come from the germline V gene (reference sequence). CDR3 length equals 14 residues. Trimming at V came to 8 bases and at J to 0 bases, leaving 1 base not matched to a gene. CDR3 region: CASGLATNTGELFF. The CDR3 coding sequence is TGTGCCAGCGGACTAGCGACGAACACCGGGGAGCTGTTTTTT.

The chain recombines TRBV29-1 with TRBJ2-3, with D uncertain. Germline loops: CDR1 SQVTM, CDR2 ANQGSEA. The ends were cut back, 5 bases at V and 5 bases at J, with 11 bases in the middle. The CDR3 is 12 amino acids. Here the CDR3 DNA reads TGCAGCGTTTCCCCCCCAGGAGATACGCAGTATTTT. This sequence encodes CSVSPPGDTQYF.

The CDR3 coding sequence is TGTGCCAGTAGTTCGGACAGGATGAACACTGAAGCTTTCTTT. Protein: CASSSDRMNTEAFF. The chain joins TRBV19 to TRBJ1-1, with TRBD1 matching over 7 bases. The CDR3 runs to 14 residues. The V and J ends lost 5 bases and 0 bases, in that order; junction bases with no gene match: 3. From germline, CDR1 is LNHDA and CDR2 SQIVND (reference sequence). Full variable domain (remainder filled in from reference TRBV19 and TRBJ1-1): DGGITQSPKYLFRKEGQNVTLSCEQNLNHDAMYWYRQDPGQGLRLIYYSQIVNDFQKGDIAEGYSVSREKKESFPLTVTSAQKNPTAFYLCASSSDRMNTEAFFGQGTRLTVV.

The rearrangement uses TRBV27 and TRBJ2-7, with 10 positions matching TRBD1. Trimming at V came to 5 bases and at J to 2 bases, leaving 12 bases not matched to a gene. The CDR3 contains 17 residues. Germline V CDR1 and CDR2: MNHEY, SMNVEV (reference sequence). CDR3 sequence (DNA): TGTGCCAGCAGTCCCAGAGGAGGGACAGGGGCCCCCTACGAGCAGTACTTC. Residues: CASSPRGGTGAPYEQYF.

The V and J genes are TRBV19 and TRBJ1-1, with 9 bases that match TRBD1. V shed 5 bases and J 0 bases; nucleotides not matched to a gene: 4. The CDR3 is 15 residues long. Per the germline V gene, CDR1 is LNHDA and CDR2 is SQIVND (reference sequence). CDR3 sequence reads: CASSPWTGVNTEAFF. The CDR3 DNA follows: TGTGCCAGTAGTCCTTGGACAGGGGTGAACACTGAAGCTTTCTTT.

This chain connects TRBV24-1 to TRBJ1-3; the D is unclear. The CDR3 contains 14 residues. V was shortened by 4 bases and J by 8 bases, with 14 bases between the two germline ends. The germline V gene encodes CDR1 KGHDR and CDR2 SFDVKD. The CDR3 spells CATSEGNYLDTIYF. In DNA, the CDR3 is TGTGCCACCAGTGAAGGGAACTACTTGGACACCATATATTTT.

J is TRBJ1-5 and V is TRBV9; D is ambiguous. With 0 bases removed from V and 1 base from J, the gap between germline ends came to 11 bases. This CDR3 comprises 16 residues. The germline V gene encodes CDR1 SGDLS and CDR2 YYNGEE. This CDR3 reads CASSVASRRSNQPQHF. The CDR3 nucleotides read TGTGCCAGCAGCGTAGCTTCCAGAAGGAGCAATCAGCCCCAGCATTTT.

This chain joins TRBV3-1 (or the pseudogene TRBV3-2) and TRBJ1-2, with 9 bases identical to TRBD1. This CDR3 spans 16 amino acids. J lost 4 bases, V lost 1 base, and 7 bases had no gene match. Germline V gene data show CDR1 as LGHDT and CDR2 as YNNKEL (reference sequence). This CDR3 is CASSQALTGGAYGYTF. CDR3 in DNA: TGTGCCAGCAGCCAAGCCCTCACAGGGGGCGCCTATGGCTACACCTTC.

This sequence joins TRBV9 and TRBJ1-1; the D gene is possibly TRBD1 (5 bases). The CDR3 runs to 14 residues. V was shortened by 2 bases and J by 4 bases, with 12 bases between the two germline ends. Germline V lookup: CDR1 SGDLS, CDR2 YYNGEE. The CDR3 bases are TGTGCCAGCAGCGTTCAGGGATCGGTCACTGAAGCTTTCTTT. Encoded protein: CASSVQGSVTEAFF.

The chain recombines TRBV5-1 with TRBJ2-2, with TRBD2 matching 10 bases. Germline lookup yields CDR1 SGHRS and CDR2 YFSETQ. The CDR3 is 14 residues long. J lost 7 bases, V lost 4 bases, and 4 bases had no gene match. The CDR3 here is CASSTRLAGGELFF. CDR3 DNA: TGCGCCAGCAGCACCCGACTAGCGGGCGGGGAGCTGTTTTTT. Looking up the rest from reference TRBV5-1 and TRBJ2-2 gives the full variable domain: KAGVTQTPRYLIKTRGQQVTLSCSPISGHRSVSWYQQTPGQGLQFLFEYFSETQRNKGNFPGRFSGRQFSNSRSEMNVSTLELGDSALYLCASSTRLAGGELFFGEGSRLTVL.

This chain uses TRBV2 with TRBJ2-1, with D tentatively TRBD2 (5 bases). From germline, CDR1 is SNHLY and CDR2 FYNNEI. Trimming shortened V by 7 bases and J by 8 bases, and 6 bases separated the two germline ends. The CDR3 length is 10 residues. CDR3 protein: CASKEDEQFF. CDR3 coding DNA: TGTGCCAGCAAGGAGGATGAGCAGTTCTTC.

This clone was observed a handful of times. The rearrangement joins TRBV9 to TRBJ2-2, with no clear D. The CDR3 has 13 residues. Germline values: CDR1 SGDLS, CDR2 YYNGEE. Trimming left V 0 bases short and J 6 bases short, with 6 bases between. The CDR3 is CASSVGVPGELFF. The CDR3 DNA is TGTGCCAGCAGCGTAGGGGTCCCCGGGGAGCTGTTTTTT.

For the CDR3, the DNA is TGTGCCAGCAGCCCCGGACTAGCGGACGGGGAGCTGTTTTTT. Its translation is CASSPGLADGELFF. The J gene is TRBJ2-2, the V gene TRBV11-3, with 10 bases matching TRBD2. Germline V gives CDR1 SGHNT, CDR2 YENEEA. J gave up 7 bases and V 5 bases, and 4 bases lay outside the gene matches. CDR3 length equals 14 residues.